The 18 T cell receptor beta chains below all came from one sample that was sequenced in a study of radiotherapy plus CTLA-4 blockade in lung cancer. TCRdb keeps only in-frame clones here, not all; method: immunoSEQ multiplex PCR. The table has roughly 86,000 clones, 75% to 90% seen once. The sequenced sample was peripheral blood, obtained from a patient treated with radiotherapy plus ipilimumab. These receptors all stem from a human donor with non-small cell lung cancer who had stable disease on radiotherapy plus ipilimumab.

This chain joins TRBV5-5 and TRBJ2-3, with TRBD1 as a possible D gene (7 bases). The CDR3 is 14 amino acids. V was trimmed by 5 bases and J by 8 bases, leaving 18 bases between them. CDR1 is SGHKS and CDR2 is YYEKEE in the germline V gene (reference sequence). The CDR3 nucleotides are TGTGCCAGCAGGGAGGGGACAGTAGGCGGTACGCAGTATTTT. Its protein is CASREGTVGGTQYF.

The chain recombines TRBV28 with TRBJ1-4; D is uncertain. Germline loops: CDR1 MDHEN, CDR2 SYDVKM. V dropped 4 bases and J dropped 5 bases, with 20 bases sitting between them. CDR3 size: 17 residues. For the CDR3, the DNA is TGTGCCAGCAGTTCCCCTGGGAAGGGTGAAAAGAATGAAAAACTGTTTTTT. Translation gives CASSSPGKGEKNEKLFF.

This clone has more than one count but fewer than ten. The V and J genes are TRBV7-2 and TRBJ2-7, with D unresolved. The length of the CDR3 is 14 residues. Trimming took 1 base from V and 2 from J, leaving 9 bases between them. The V gene's germline CDR1 is SGHTA and CDR2 FQGNSA. CDR3 residues: CASSLGVSPYEQYF. The CDR3 DNA reads TGTGCCAGCAGCTTAGGTGTCAGCCCCTACGAGCAGTACTTC.

This sequence joins TRBV27 and TRBJ1-4; TRBD1 agrees at 10 bases. V lost 6 bases to trimming and J lost 8 bases; unmatched junction nucleotides: 12. CDR1 is MNHEY and CDR2 is SMNVEV in the germline V gene (reference sequence). The CDR3 covers 16 residues. The CDR3 is CASSTLPTGGVEKLFF. The CDR3, as DNA: TGTGCCAGCAGCACCCTGCCGACAGGGGGCGTAGAAAAACTGTTTTTT. Looking up the rest from reference TRBV27 and TRBJ1-4 gives the full variable domain: EAQVTQNPRYLITVTGKKLTVTCSQNMNHEYMSWYRQDPGLGLRQIYYSMNVEVTDKGDVPEGYKVSRKEKRNFPLILESPSPNQTSLYFCASSTLPTGGVEKLFFGSGTQLSVL.

The J gene is TRBJ2-3, the V gene TRBV2, with 7 bases identical to TRBD1. Germline CDR1 and CDR2: SNHLY and FYNNEI. The CDR3 extends over 15 amino acids. The junction had 12 bases not matched to a gene; V was cut back by 6 bases and J by 6 bases. The DNA for the CDR3 is TGTGCCAGCAGATCGCGGACAGGTGAGAGGGATACGCAGTATTTT. The encoded protein is CASRSRTGERDTQYF.

This sequence joins TRBV5-4 and TRBJ2-2, with 7 bases aligning to TRBD2. In germline, CDR1 is SGHNT, CDR2 YYREEE (reference sequence). J was trimmed by 2 bases and V by 3 bases; bases with no gene match: 7. The CDR3 runs 16 residues. CDR3 bases: TGTGCCAGCAGCTGGGGCGGGACTATAAACACCGGGGAGCTGTTTTTT. This sequence encodes CASSWGGTINTGELFF.

This clone has a handful of counts. The rearrangement uses TRBV27 and TRBJ1-4; no reliable D call. Germline CDR1 MNHEY, CDR2 SMNVEV (reference sequence). This CDR3 has 11 residues. V was trimmed by 7 bases and J by 5 bases, leaving 5 bases between them. CDR3 sequence reads: CASKGNEKLFF. CDR3 sequence (DNA): TGTGCCAGCAAAGGAAATGAAAAACTGTTTTTT.

This chain uses TRBV5-1 with TRBJ2-3; D is possibly TRBD2 (5 bases). Trimming removed 0 bases at V and 0 bases at J, with 8 bases between. CDR3 length: 15 amino acids. CDR1 SGHRS and CDR2 YFSETQ come from the germline V gene. The CDR3 sequence: CASSLAVASTDTQYF. The CDR3 DNA sequence: TGCGCCAGCAGCTTGGCGGTAGCGAGCACAGATACGCAGTATTTT.

The chain joins TRBV18 to TRBJ2-1; TRBD1 might be the D (5 bases). CDR3 length equals 13 residues. Trimming removed 3 bases from V and 7 bases from J, with 10 bases in between. CDR1 is KGHSH and CDR2 is LQKENI in the germline V gene. The CDR3 nucleotides read TGTGCCAGCTCACCGGCACAGGTTAATGAGCAGTTCTTC. Translating gives CASSPAQVNEQFF.

The rearrangement links TRBV6-5 to TRBJ1-2; no clear D. V dropped 4 bases and J dropped 8 bases, with 11 bases sitting between them. CDR3 length equals 12 residues. The germline V gene encodes CDR1 MNHEY and CDR2 SVGAGI. Written as DNA, the CDR3 is TGTGCCAGCAGTTCCTGGCGCACAGGCTACACCTTC. It is translated as CASSSWRTGYTF.

J is TRBJ2-7 and V is TRBV7-8; 8 bases are a match to TRBD2. The CDR3 spans 15 residues. Germline V lookup: CDR1 SGHVS, CDR2 FQNEAQ. With 5 bases clipped from V and 4 bases from J, the junction kept 10 bases outside the gene matches. For the CDR3, the DNA is TGTGCCAGCAGCCTAGGACTAGCTATCGAGTACGAGCAGTACTTC. Translation gives CASSLGLAIEYEQYF.

The gene calls are TRBV10-1 and TRBJ2-1, with TRBD2 matching 7 bases. The CDR3 sequence is 11 residues long. V trimming: 4 bases; J trimming: 9 bases; junction bases outside the gene matches: 0. CDR1 and CDR2 (germline): WNHNN, SYGVQD (reference sequence). The CDR3 loop is CASSGGGEQFF. The DNA for the CDR3 is TGCGCCAGCAGTGGGGGGGGTGAGCAGTTCTTC.

The CDR3 here is CASSLNGEAFF. The CDR3 bases are TGTGCCAGCAGCTTGAACGGCGAAGCTTTCTTT. This rearrangement joins TRBV5-6 to TRBJ1-1; D ambiguous. Trimming removed 1 base at V and 8 bases at J, with 6 bases between. Per the germline V gene, CDR1 is SGHDT and CDR2 is YYEEEE. The CDR3 length is 11 residues.

The chain combines TRBV6-1 with TRBJ2-7; TRBD1 matches 9 bases. With 6 bases clipped from V and 5 bases from J, the junction kept 5 bases outside the gene matches. The V gene's germline CDR1 is MNHNS and CDR2 SASEGT. The CDR3 sequence is 13 residues long. CDR3 amino acids: CASRGTGPDEQYF. CDR3 DNA: TGTGCCAGCAGGGGGACAGGGCCAGACGAGCAGTACTTC.

The rearrangement joins TRBV27 to TRBJ1-2; D remains unclear. Trimming stripped 5 bases from V and 3 bases from J, with 10 bases between. CDR3 size: 13 residues. The germline V gene has CDR1 MNHEY and CDR2 SMNVEV (reference sequence). Here the CDR3 DNA reads TGTGCCAGCAGTCCCCGGGGATACTATGGCTACACCTTC. This encodes CASSPRGYYGYTF.

The chain links TRBV13 to TRBJ1-2, with TRBD1 matching over 7 bases. CDR1 is PRHDT, CDR2 FYEKMQ, per germline (reference sequence). CDR3 length: 13 residues. Trimming removed 1 base from V and 8 bases from J; junction bases left unmatched: 4. The CDR3 DNA reads as TGTGCCAGCAGCTTAGAGGGGGCGTGGGGCTACACCTTC. Its protein product is CASSLEGAWGYTF.

V is TRBV27 and J is TRBJ2-2, with D possibly matching TRBD1 (6 bases). CDR3 length: 16 amino acids. The germline V gene encodes CDR1 MNHEY and CDR2 SMNVEV (reference sequence). Trimming removed 2 bases from V and 3 bases from J, with 13 bases in between. For the CDR3, the DNA is TGTGCCAGCAGTTTACAACAGGGTCCATACACCGGGGAGCTGTTTTTT. It specifies CASSLQQGPYTGELFF.

The CDR3: CASSPGTGRLGYTF. CDR3 in DNA: TGTGCCAGCAGCCCTGGGACAGGGAGACTAGGCTACACCTTC. The rearrangement joins TRBV11-2 to TRBJ1-2, with TRBD1 identical over 9 bases. The CDR3 is 14 amino acids. Germline V lookup: CDR1 SGHAT, CDR2 FQNNGV. V gave up 5 bases and J gave up 8 bases; unmatched junction bases: 9.